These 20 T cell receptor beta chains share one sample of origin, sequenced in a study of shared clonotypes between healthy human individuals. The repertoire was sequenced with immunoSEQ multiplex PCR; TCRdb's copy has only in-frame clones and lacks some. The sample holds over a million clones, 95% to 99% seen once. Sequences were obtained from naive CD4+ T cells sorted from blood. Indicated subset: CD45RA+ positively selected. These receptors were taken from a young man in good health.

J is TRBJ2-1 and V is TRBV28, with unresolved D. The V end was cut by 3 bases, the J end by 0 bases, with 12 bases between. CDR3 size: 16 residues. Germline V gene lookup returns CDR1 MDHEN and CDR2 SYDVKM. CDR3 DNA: TGTGCCAGCAGTTTGGGCCTGTGGAGCTCCTACAATGAGCAGTTCTTC. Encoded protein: CASSLGLWSSYNEQFF.

The CDR3 DNA reads TGCGCCAGCAGCCAAGAAGTGGGAGTTGGGTGGGATGAGCAGTTCTTC. Protein sequence: CASSQEVGVGWDEQFF. The rearrangement joins TRBV4-1 to TRBJ2-1, with D possibly TRBD2 on 5 matching bases. V lost 0 bases and J lost 8, with 17 bases in between. CDR1 MGHRA and CDR2 YSYEKL come from the germline V gene. The CDR3 length is 16 residues.

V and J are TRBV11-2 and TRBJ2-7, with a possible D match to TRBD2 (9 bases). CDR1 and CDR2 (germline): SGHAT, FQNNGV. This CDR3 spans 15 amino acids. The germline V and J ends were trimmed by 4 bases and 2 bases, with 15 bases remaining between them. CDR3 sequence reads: CASSSGGGRAYEQYF. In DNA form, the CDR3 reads TGTGCCAGCAGCTCAGGGGGCGGGAGGGCCTACGAGCAGTACTTC. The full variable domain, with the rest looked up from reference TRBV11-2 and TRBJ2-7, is EAGVAQSPRYKIIEKRQSVAFWCNPISGHATLYWYQQILGQGPKLLIQFQNNGVVDDSQLPKDRFSAERLKGVDSTLKIQPAKLEDSAVYLCASSSGGGRAYEQYFGPGTRLTVT.

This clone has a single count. The CDR3 region has the DNA TGTGCCCTCCGAGAAACAAACGTTTACAATGAGCAGTTCTTC. Translated, it gives CALRETNVYNEQFF. This chain joins TRBV10-3 and TRBJ2-1; D gene ambiguous. The germline CDR1 and CDR2 sequences are ENHRY and SYGVKD. The V gene lost 11 bases and the J gene lost 4 bases, with 18 bases spanning the gap. The CDR3 is made up of 14 amino acids.

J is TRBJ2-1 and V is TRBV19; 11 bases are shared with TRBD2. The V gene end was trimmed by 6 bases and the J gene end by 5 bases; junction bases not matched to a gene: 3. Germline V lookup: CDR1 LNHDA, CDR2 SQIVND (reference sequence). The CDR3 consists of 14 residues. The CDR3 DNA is TGTGCCAGTAGCACTAGCGGGAGAAACAATGAGCAGTTCTTC. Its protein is CASSTSGRNNEQFF.

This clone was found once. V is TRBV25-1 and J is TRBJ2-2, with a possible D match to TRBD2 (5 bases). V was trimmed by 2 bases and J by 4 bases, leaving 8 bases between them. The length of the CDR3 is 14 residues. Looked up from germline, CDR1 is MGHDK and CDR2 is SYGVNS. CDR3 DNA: TGTGCCAGCAGTGAAGGACTCACCACCGGGGAGCTGTTTTTT. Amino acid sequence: CASSEGLTTGELFF.

The CDR3 DNA reads as TGTGCCACCAGCAGAGATAATAGCGGGATCACAGATACGCAGTATTTT. This codes for CATSRDNSGITDTQYF. The chain couples TRBV15 to TRBJ2-3; the match to TRBD2 covers 8 bases. Unmatched junction bases numbered 4, after V lost 0 bases and J lost 2 bases. This CDR3 contains 16 residues. Germline-derived CDR1 and CDR2 are LNHNV and YYDKDF (reference sequence). Variable domain in full (rest from reference TRBV15 and TRBJ2-3): DAMVIQNPRYQVTQFGKPVTLSCSQTLNHNVMYWYQQKSSQAPKLLFHYYDKDFNNEADTPDNFQSRRPNTSFCFLDIRSPGLGDTAMYLCATSRDNSGITDTQYFGPGTRLTVL.

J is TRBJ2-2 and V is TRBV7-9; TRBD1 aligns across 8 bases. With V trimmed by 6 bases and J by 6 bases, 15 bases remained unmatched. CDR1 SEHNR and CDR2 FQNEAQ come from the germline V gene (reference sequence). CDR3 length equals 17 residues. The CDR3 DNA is TGTGCCAGCAGTTTCCTGATGAGGACAGGGTCATCCGGGGAGCTGTTTTTT. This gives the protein CASSFLMRTGSSGELFF. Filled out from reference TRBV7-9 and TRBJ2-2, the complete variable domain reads DTGVSQNPRHKITKRGQNVTFRCDPISEHNRLYWYRQTLGQGPEFLTYFQNEAQLEKSRLLSDRFSAERPKGSFSTLEIQRTEQGDSAMYLCASSFLMRTGSSGELFFGEGSRLTVL.

The chain's CDR3 is CASSPPRLSAGGELNEQFF. The CDR3, as DNA: TGTGCCAGCTCACCACCTCGATTGTCAGCGGGAGGTGAGTTGAATGAGCAGTTCTTC. The chain joins TRBV18 to TRBJ2-1; 9 positions match TRBD2. This CDR3 is 19 amino acids long. Germline V lookup: CDR1 KGHSH, CDR2 LQKENI. V dropped 0 bases and J dropped 7; count of bases not matched to a gene: 16.

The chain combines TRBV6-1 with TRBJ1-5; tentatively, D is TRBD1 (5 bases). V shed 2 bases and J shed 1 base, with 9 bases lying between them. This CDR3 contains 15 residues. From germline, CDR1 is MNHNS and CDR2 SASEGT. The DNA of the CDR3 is TGTGCCAGCAGTGAAATGGGACTCAGCAATCAGCCCCAGCATTTT. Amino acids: CASSEMGLSNQPQHF.

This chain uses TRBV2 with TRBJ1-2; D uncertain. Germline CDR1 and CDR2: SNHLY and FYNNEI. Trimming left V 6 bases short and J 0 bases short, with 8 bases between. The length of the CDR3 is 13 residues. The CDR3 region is CASRVRANYGYTF. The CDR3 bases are TGTGCCAGCAGGGTGAGAGCTAACTATGGCTACACCTTC.

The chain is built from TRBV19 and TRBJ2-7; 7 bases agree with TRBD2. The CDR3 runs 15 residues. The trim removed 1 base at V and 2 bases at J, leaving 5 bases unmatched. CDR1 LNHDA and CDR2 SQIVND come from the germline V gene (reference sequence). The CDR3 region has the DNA TGTGCCAGTAGTATAGGGGGAGCGGGGACCTACGAGCAGTACTTC. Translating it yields CASSIGGAGTYEQYF.

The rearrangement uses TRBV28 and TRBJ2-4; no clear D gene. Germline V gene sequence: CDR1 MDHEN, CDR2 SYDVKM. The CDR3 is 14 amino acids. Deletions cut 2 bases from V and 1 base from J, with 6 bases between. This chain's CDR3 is CASSLGVAKNIQYF. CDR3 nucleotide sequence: TGTGCCAGCAGTTTAGGAGTTGCCAAAAACATTCAGTACTTC.

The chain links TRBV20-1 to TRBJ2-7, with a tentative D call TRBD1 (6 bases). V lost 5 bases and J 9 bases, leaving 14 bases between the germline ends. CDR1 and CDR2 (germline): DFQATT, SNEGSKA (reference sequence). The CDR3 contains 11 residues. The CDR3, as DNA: TGCAGTGCTGAAAACAGGGATGCGCAGTACTTC. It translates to CSAENRDAQYF.

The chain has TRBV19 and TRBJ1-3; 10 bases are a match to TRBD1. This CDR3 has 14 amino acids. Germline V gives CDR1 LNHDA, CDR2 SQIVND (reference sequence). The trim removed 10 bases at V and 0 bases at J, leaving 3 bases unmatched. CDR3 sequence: CAMGQGISGNTIYF. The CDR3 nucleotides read TGTGCCATGGGACAGGGGATCTCTGGAAACACCATATATTTT. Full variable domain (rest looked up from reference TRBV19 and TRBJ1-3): DGGITQSPKYLFRKEGQNVTLSCEQNLNHDAMYWYRQDPGQGLRLIYYSQIVNDFQKGDIAEGYSVSREKKESFPLTVTSAQKNPTAFYLCAMGQGISGNTIYFGEGSWLTVV.

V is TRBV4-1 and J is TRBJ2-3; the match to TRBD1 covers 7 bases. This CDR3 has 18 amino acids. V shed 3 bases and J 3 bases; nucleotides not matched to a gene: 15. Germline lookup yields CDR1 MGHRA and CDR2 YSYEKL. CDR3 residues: CASSHRPTGQEFTDTQYF. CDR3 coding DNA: TGCGCCAGCAGCCACCGCCCGACAGGGCAAGAATTTACAGATACGCAGTATTTT.

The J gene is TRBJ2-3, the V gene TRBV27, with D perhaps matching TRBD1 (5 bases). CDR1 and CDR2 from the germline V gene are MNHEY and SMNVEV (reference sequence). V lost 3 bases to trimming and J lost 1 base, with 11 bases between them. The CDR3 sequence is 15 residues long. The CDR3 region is CASSFRRAGTDTQYF. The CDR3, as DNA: TGTGCCAGCAGTTTCCGCAGGGCTGGCACAGATACGCAGTATTTT.

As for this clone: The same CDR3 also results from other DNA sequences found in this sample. The CDR3 region has the DNA TGCAGTGCTAGTCGGGTCGGTGAGCAGTACTTC. Protein product: CSASRVGEQYF. This sequence joins TRBV20-1 and TRBJ2-7; D is undetermined. The CDR3 is 11 amino acids. Germline V gives CDR1 DFQATT, CDR2 SNEGSKA (reference sequence). V shed 3 bases and J shed 7 bases, with 10 bases lying between them.

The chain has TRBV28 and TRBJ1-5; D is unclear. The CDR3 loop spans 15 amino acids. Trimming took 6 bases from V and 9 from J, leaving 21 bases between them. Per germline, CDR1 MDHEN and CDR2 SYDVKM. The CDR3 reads CASSFNPATGRPQHF. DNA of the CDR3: TGTGCCAGCAGCTTCAACCCCGCCACGGGCCGGCCCCAGCATTTT.

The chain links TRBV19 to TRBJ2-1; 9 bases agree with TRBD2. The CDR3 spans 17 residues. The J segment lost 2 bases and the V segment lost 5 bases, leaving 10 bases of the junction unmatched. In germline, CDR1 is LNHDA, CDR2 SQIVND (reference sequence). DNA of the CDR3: TGTGCCAGTAGTCTCCGACTGACTAGCGGAGCCTACAATGAGCAGTTCTTC. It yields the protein CASSLRLTSGAYNEQFF.